This entry features one TCR beta chain sequence. The germline V gene has CDR1 MDHEN and CDR2 SYDVKM. The V segment lost 6 bases and the J segment 10 bases; nucleotides outside the gene matches: 3. The CDR3 covers 13 residues. Data came from immunoSEQ multiplex PCR; TCRdb stores just in-frame clones and leaves some out. The data contain 50,000 to 60,000 clones, about 90% of them singletons. These data come from a study of T cell changes during pregnancy in multiple sclerosis. The sequence came from a female donor with multiple sclerosis, enrolled in a pregnancy study. The chain carries TRBV28 and TRBJ2-1, with 13 bases lining up with TRBD2. The source was CD4+ T cells from peripheral blood mononuclear cells, collected in the first trimester of pregnancy. CDR3 nucleotide sequence: TGTGCCAGCAGCCTGACTAGCGGGAGGGAGCAGTTCTTC. As protein: CASSLTSGREQFF.